This T cell receptor beta chain was recorded in a study of T cell changes during pregnancy in multiple sclerosis. Note on this clone: No DNA is shown, since the ends of the CDR3 on it are uncertain; the CDR3 is the one TCRdb lists.

Produced via immunoSEQ multiplex PCR; TCRdb's table is partial and in-frame only. The sample has tens of thousands of clones, more than 90% seen once; the top ten hold 1.5% to 1.9%. The sample here was peripheral blood, taken in the first trimester of pregnancy. This TCR derives from a female donor with multiple sclerosis, enrolled in a pregnancy study.

The CDR3: CASSLVLRARDLSYEQYF. The chain combines TRBV7-6 with TRBJ2-7; the listed D gene, TRBD2, was not tested against the DNA. The CDR3 comprises 18 residues, both ends counted. Germline CDR1 and CDR2: SGHVS and FNYEAQ.